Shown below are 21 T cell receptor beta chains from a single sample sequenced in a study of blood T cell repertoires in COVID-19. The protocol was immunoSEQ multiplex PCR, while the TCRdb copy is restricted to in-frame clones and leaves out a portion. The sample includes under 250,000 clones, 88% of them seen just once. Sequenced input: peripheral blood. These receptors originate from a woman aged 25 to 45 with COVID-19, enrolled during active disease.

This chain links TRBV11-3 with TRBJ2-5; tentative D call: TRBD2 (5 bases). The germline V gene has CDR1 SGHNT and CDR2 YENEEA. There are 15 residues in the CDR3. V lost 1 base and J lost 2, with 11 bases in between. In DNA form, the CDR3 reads TGTGCCAGCAGCTTAGTCTTGGGCGGGCAAGAGACCCAGTACTTC. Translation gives CASSLVLGGQETQYF.

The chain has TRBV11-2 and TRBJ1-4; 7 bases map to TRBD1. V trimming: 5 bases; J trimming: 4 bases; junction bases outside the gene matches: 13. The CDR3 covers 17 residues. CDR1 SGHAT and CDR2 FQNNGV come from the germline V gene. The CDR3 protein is CASSRTLDRALNEKLFF. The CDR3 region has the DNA TGTGCCAGCAGCCGAACCCTTGACAGGGCCCTTAATGAAAAACTGTTTTTT.

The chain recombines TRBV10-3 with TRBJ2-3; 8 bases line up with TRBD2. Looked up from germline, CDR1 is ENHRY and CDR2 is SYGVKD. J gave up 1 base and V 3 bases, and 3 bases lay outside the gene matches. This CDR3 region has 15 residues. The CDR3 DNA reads TGTGCCATCAGTGAATTTAGCGGGGGCACAGATACGCAGTATTTT. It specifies CAISEFSGGTDTQYF.

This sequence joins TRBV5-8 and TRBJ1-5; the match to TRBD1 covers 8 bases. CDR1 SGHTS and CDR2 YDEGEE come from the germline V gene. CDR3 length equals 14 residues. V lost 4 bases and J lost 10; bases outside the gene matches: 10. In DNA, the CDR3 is TGTGCCAGCAGCCCGAGGACAGGGATGGATCCCCAGCATTTT. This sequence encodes CASSPRTGMDPQHF.

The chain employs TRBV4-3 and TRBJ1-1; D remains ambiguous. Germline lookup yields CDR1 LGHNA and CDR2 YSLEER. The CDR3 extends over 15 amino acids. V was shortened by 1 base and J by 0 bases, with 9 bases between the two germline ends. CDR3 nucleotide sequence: TGCGCCAGCAGCCAAGCCGCAACTTTGAACACTGAAGCTTTCTTT. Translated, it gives CASSQAATLNTEAFF.

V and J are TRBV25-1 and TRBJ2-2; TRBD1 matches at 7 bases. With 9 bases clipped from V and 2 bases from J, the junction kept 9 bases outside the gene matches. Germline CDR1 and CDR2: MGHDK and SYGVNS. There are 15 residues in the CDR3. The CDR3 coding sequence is TGTGCCAGTGAGTGGACAGGAGATAACACCGGGGAGCTGTTTTTT. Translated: CASEWTGDNTGELFF.

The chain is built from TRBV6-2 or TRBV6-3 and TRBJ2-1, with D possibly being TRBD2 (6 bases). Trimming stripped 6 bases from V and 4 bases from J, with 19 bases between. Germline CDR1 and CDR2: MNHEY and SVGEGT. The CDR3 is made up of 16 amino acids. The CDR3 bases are TGTGCCAGCAGCCCCTGGAGAGCGGGCCAATACAATGAGCAGTTCTTC. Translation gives CASSPWRAGQYNEQFF.

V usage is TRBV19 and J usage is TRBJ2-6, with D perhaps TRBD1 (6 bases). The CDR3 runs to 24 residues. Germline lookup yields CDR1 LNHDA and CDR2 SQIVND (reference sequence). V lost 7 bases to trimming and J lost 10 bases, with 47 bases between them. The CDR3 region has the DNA TGTGCCAGTACCCCTCTCAACCCTTCCCGACAGGCTCGTTTGGGGCCTAATATTTTAAACGTCCTGACTTTC. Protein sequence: CASTPLNPSRQARLGPNILNVLTF.

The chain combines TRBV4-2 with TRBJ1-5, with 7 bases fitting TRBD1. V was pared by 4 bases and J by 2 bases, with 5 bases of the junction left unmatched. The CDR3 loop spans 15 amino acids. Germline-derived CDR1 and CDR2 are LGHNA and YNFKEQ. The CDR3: CASSPTGNGNQPQHF. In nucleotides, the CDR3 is TGTGCCAGCAGCCCGACAGGGAACGGCAATCAGCCCCAGCATTTT.

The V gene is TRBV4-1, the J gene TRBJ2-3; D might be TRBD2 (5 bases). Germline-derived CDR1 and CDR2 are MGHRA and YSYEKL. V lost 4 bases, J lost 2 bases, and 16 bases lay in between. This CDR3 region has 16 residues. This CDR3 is CASSPPRSGSTDTQYF. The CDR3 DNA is TGCGCCAGCAGCCCTCCGCGGAGCGGATCCACAGATACGCAGTATTTT.

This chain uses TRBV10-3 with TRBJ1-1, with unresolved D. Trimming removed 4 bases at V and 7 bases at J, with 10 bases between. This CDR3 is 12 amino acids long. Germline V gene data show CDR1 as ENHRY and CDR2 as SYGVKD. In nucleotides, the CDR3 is TGTGCCATCAGTGGGTCTACCTATGAAGCTTTCTTT. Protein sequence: CAISGSTYEAFF.

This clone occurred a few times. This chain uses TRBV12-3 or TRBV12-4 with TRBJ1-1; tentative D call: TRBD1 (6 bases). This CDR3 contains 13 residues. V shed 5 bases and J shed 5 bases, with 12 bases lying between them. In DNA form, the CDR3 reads TGTGCCAGCAGTAATATAAGGGGGACTGAAGCTTTCTTT. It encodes CASSNIRGTEAFF.

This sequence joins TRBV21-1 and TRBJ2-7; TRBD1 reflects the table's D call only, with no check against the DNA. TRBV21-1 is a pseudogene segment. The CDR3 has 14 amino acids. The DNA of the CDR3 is TGTGCCAGCAGCAAGGACAGGGGGGCCTACGAGCAGTACGTC. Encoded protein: CASSKDRGAYEQYV.

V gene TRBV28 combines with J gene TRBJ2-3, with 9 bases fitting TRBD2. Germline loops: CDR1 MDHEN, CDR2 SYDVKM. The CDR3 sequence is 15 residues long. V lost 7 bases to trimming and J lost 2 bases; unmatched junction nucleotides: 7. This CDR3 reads CASTVAGALTDTQYF. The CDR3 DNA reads TGTGCCAGCACCGTAGCGGGGGCCCTCACAGATACGCAGTATTTT.

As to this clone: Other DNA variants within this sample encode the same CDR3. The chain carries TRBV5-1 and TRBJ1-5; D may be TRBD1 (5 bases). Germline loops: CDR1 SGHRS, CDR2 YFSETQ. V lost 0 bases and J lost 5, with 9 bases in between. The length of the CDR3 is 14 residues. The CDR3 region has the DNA TGCGCCAGCAGCTTGGCCGGGGGAGATCAGCCCCAGCATTTT. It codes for CASSLAGGDQPQHF.

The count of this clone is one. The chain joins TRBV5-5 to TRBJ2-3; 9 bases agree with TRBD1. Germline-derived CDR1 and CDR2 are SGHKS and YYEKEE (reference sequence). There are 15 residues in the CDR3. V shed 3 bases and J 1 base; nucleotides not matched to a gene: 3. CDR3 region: CASSYRGRGTDTQYF. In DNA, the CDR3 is TGTGCCAGCAGCTACAGGGGGCGAGGCACAGATACGCAGTATTTT.

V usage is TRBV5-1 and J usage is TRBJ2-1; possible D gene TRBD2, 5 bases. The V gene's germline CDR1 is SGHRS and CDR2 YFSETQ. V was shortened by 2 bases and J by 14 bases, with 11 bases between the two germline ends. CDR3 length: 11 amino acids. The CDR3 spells CASSFERQEFF. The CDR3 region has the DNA TGCGCCAGCAGCTTTGAGCGGCAGGAGTTCTTC.

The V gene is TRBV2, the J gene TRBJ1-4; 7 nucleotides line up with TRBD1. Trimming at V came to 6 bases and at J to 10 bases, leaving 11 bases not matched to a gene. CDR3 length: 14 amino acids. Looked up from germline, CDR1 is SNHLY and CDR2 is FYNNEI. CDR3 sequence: CASRAMDRFGKLFF. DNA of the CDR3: TGTGCCAGCAGAGCTATGGACAGGTTCGGAAAACTGTTTTTT.

This chain's CDR3 is CASSAREWREGAETQYF. The CDR3 nucleotides read TGCGCCAGCAGCGCCCGTGAGTGGCGGGAGGGAGCCGAGACCCAGTACTTC. The rearrangement joins TRBV4-1 to TRBJ2-5, with 9 nucleotides matching TRBD2. Per the germline V gene, CDR1 is MGHRA and CDR2 is YSYEKL. The CDR3 is made up of 17 amino acids. The V and J ends lost 5 bases and 5 bases, in that order; junction bases with no gene match: 15.

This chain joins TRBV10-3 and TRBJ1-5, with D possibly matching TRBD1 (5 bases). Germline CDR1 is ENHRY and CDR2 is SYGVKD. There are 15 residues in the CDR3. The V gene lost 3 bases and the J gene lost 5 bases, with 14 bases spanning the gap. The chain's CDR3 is CAISDRQLKDQPQHF. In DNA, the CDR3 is TGTGCCATCAGTGATCGACAGCTAAAGGATCAGCCCCAGCATTTT.

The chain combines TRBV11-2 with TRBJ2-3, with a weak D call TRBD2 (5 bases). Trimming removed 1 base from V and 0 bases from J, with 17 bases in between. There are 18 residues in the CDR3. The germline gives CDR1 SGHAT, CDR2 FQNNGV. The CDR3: CASSLAPFGGRSTDTQYF. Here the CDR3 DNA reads TGTGCCAGCAGCTTAGCGCCCTTTGGTGGGAGAAGCACAGATACGCAGTATTTT.